The rows below give T cell receptor beta chains drawn from one sample of a study of blood T cells in healthy people across ages. TCRdb re-called the 5' RACE reads with MiXCR, one entry per CDR3 protein. The sample lists more than 700,000 distinct CDR3 sequences; about 53% were seen once. Material: blood. These receptors were obtained from a man older than 75 in good health. The CDR3 runs from the conserved cysteine through the conserved F or W. D genes are given only for firm matches. Not every row has a clone size; where given, it reads once, few, many or a size class.

CDR3 length,clone size,D gene,J gene,V gene,CDR3 DNA,CDR3 protein
15,-,TRBD1,TRBJ1-1,TRBV7-2,TGTGCCAGCAGCCCCCGACAGGGTTGGATCACTGAAGCTTTCTTT,CASSPRQGWITEAFF
14,-,TRBD2,TRBJ2-7,TRBV4-2,TGTGCCACCGGGACTAGCGGGCGCTCCTACGAGCAGTACTTC,CATGTSGRSYEQYF
16,once,-,TRBJ2-1,TRBV5-1,TGCGCCAGCAGTTTTATTCCGGGCTTTGCCTACAATGAGCAGTTCTTC,CASSFIPGFAYNEQFF
13,few,-,TRBJ2-7,TRBV12-3/TRBV12-4,TGTGCCAGCAGTTTGAACCCATCCTACGAGCAGTACTTC,CASSLNPSYEQYF
15,few,-,TRBJ2-3,TRBV4-2,TGTGCCAGCAGCCCCCTTAGGGGCAGCACAGATACGCAGTATTTT,CASSPLRGSTDTQYF
15,few,-,TRBJ2-2,TRBV12-3/TRBV12-4,TGTGCCAGCAGTTTAGTCCCTCGGGGGACCGGGGAGCTGTTTTTT,CASSLVPRGTGELFF
16,-,-,TRBJ2-4,TRBV2,TGTGCCAGCAGTGATGTGGCGATTCTAGCCAAAAACATTCAGTACTTC,CASSDVAILAKNIQYF
15,-,TRBD2,TRBJ2-3,TRBV7-2,TGTGCCAGCAGCTCTAGCGGGAGGGGATCAGATACGCAGTATTTT,CASSSSGRGSDTQYF
17,few,-,TRBJ2-7,TRBV12-3/TRBV12-4,TGTGCCAGCAGTCCTCCCCTCTGGGGGATTCAATCCTACGAGCAGTACTTC,CASSPPLWGIQSYEQYF
16,-,TRBD1,TRBJ2-1,TRBV3-1,TGTGCCAGCAGCCATGCCGGGACAGGTTTGTCCTACGAGCAGTTCTTC,CASSHAGTGLSYEQFF
14,-,-,TRBJ2-3,TRBV18,TGTGCCAGCTCACAGGTCGATGGCACAGATACGCAGTATTTT,CASSQVDGTDTQYF
14,-,TRBD2,TRBJ2-5,TRBV14,TGTGCCAGCAGCCACGGACTAGCGGGAGCGACCCAGTACTTC,CASSHGLAGATQYF
16,-,-,TRBJ1-2,TRBV5-5,TGTGCCAGCAGCTTCCCCCAGGGCCTTCTCGGTGCGCGCTACACCTTC,CASSFPQGLLGARYTF
16,-,-,TRBJ2-7,TRBV18,TGTGCCAGCTCATCCCAAACGGCGACGGGTTCCTACGAGCAGTACTTC,CASSSQTATGSYEQYF
14,-,TRBD2,TRBJ2-1,TRBV2,TGTGCCAGCAGTGTCGGGAGCGGGGGTCATGAGCAGTTCTTC,CASSVGSGGHEQFF
19,-,TRBD1,TRBJ1-2,TRBV3-1,TGTGCCAGCAGCCAAGGCCGGGACAGTGGAGGGGAAGCTAACTATGGCTACACCTTC,CASSQGRDSGGEANYGYTF
15,-,TRBD1,TRBJ2-7,TRBV3-1,TGTGCCAGCAGCAGCCGACAGGGCTACTCCTACGAGCAGTACTTC,CASSSRQGYSYEQYF
13,-,-,TRBJ2-3,TRBV5-6,TGTGCCAGCAGCTTGGAACTAGCCGGATACGCGTATTTT,CASSLELAGYAYF
14,few,TRBD1,TRBJ2-5,TRBV5-1,TGCGCCAGCAGCGCCGGACAGGGGGGGAAGACCCAGTACTTC,CASSAGQGGKTQYF
15,few,TRBD1,TRBJ1-2,TRBV10-2,TGCGCCAGCAGTGAGGGGACAGTCCCTAACTATGGCTACACCTTC,CASSEGTVPNYGYTF
15,-,TRBD2,TRBJ2-1,TRBV28,TGTGCCAGCAGTTTATGGCGGGAGGGATACAATGAGCAGTTCTTC,CASSLWREGYNEQFF
15,-,TRBD2,TRBJ2-1,TRBV9,TGTGCCAGCAGCGCAGGGACTAGCGGGAGTTTTGAGCAGTTCTTC,CASSAGTSGSFEQFF
15,few,TRBD1,TRBJ1-2,TRBV2,TGTGCCAGCAGTGAGCGACCGGGACAGGGCTATGGCTACACCTTC,CASSERPGQGYGYTF